This TCR beta chain came from a study of STAT5B mutations in CD4+ large granular lymphocyte leukemia (dated by TCRdb to 2021 to 2024). In the study overall: Among the healthy controls, the CDR3 'QG' motif was associated with a particular HLA allele. The study compared the TCRbeta repertoires of patients with CD4+ T-cell large granular lymphocyte leukemia against those of healthy blood donors. Flow cytometry on FACSCanto II or FACSVerse confirmed that purified fractions exceeded 95% purity among lymphocytes.

This clone appeared a few times. The specificity of this receptor is unknown. No much larger clone is present one base from it, and per-base qualities are unavailable. General findings and caveats noted by the study authors: Each patient's main leukemic clonotypes were private, but approximately 23% of these clonotypes showed up at low frequency in the non-leukemic repertoires of other patients. Data were not HLA-matched; higher clonality in CD4+ versus CD8+ T-LGLL could reflect the relatively small sample size. TRBV06-family usage was enriched among the top patient clones (8/27) compared with healthy controls (2/35). CD4-sorted patient repertoires appeared more clonal than healthy CD4+ repertoires, and this difference persisted after removing the putative leukemic clones.

The immunoSEQ assay at survey resolution was applied to genomic DNA for sequencing of TCRbeta rearrangements. For the original study's pipeline: In the TCR sequencing data, the smallest productive clonotype frequency that could be detected was 2.59 x 10-5. Only productive TCRbeta rearrangements, meaning sequences that were complete and in-frame, were kept for the analyses. Clonality for each sample was calculated as Simpson clonality in the immunoSEQ Analyzer version 3.0. Clones were categorized by frequency as very rare, small, medium, large (1-20%) or hyperexpanded (>20%). Generation probabilities were estimated with OLGA 1.2.3, V-gene circos plots were made with VDJtools, specificities were looked up in VDJdb, and CDR3 motifs were identified with GLIPH. Here the immuneACCESS table is served through TCRdb, limited to in-frame sequences with V and J called. Missing clones are a known gap in these copies; in checked studies unresolved V genes cover under half, and the rest lacks a known reason. V, J and clone size are taken as reported in that table, and D and trimming were inferred from the DNA itself. The sample table contains 20,000 to 25,000 clones; only one count was recorded for about 80% of them. In total, the top ten clones hold roughly 4% of the sample.

The healthy controls were a few dozen blood donors, and the buffy coats of these donors were supplied by the Finnish Red Cross blood service. All TCR-sequenced material derived from peripheral blood: patient blood samples and healthy donor buffy coats. Ficoll-Hypaque gradient centrifugation was used to isolate peripheral blood mononuclear cells. CD4+ cells were purified magnetically from the buffy coats of healthy controls. Genomic DNA was extracted with the Gentra Puregene Cell and Tissue kit and quantified on a Qubit 2.0 fluorometer. For CDR1 and CDR2, the germline V gene lists MNHEY and SVGAGI. Trimming takes 2 bases off V and 2 bases off J; junction bases not matched to a gene: 5. From cysteine to phenylalanine, the CDR3 is 15 amino acids long. CDR3 DNA only is kept here, 45 bases in frame from base 1.

Recombination linked TRBV6-5 to TRBJ2-7; 8 bases in between match TRBD1. This receptor was taken from a human donor in good health. The specimen was CD4+ T cells from blood buffy coats. The nucleotide sequence is given as TGTGCCAGCAGTTACGGACAGGGCGCGACCTACGAGCAGTACTTC. This is translated as CASSYGQGATYEQYF.